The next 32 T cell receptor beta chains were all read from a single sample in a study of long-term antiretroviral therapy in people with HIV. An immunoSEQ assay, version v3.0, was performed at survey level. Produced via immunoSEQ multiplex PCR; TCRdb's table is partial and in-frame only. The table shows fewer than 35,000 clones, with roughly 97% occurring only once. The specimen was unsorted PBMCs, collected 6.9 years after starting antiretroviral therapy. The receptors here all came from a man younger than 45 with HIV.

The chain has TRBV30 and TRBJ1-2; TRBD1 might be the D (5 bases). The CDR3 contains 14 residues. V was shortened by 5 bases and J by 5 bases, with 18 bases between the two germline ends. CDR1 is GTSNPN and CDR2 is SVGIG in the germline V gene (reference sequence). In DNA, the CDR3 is TGTGCCTGGGGCGCCGGGGGTATTGTTTATGGCTACACCTTC. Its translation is CAWGAGGIVYGYTF.

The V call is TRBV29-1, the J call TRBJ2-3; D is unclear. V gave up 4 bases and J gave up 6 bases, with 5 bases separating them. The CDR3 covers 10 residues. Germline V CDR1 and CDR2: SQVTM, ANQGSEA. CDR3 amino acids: CSVGGDTQYF. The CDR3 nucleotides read TGCAGCGTTGGGGGTGATACGCAGTATTTT.

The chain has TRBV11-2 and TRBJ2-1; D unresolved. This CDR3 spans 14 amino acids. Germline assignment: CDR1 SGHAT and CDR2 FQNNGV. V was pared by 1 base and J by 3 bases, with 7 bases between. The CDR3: CASSLGAIYNEQFF. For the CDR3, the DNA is TGTGCCAGCAGCTTAGGGGCAATCTACAATGAGCAGTTCTTC.

The CDR3 loop reads CASSLTEGGEQFF. In DNA, the CDR3 is TGTGCCAGCAGCTTAACGGAGGGGGGTGAGCAGTTCTTC. This chain uses TRBV7-2 with TRBJ2-1; D might be TRBD1 or TRBD2, each matching 6 bases. V lost 2 bases and J lost 9, with 11 bases in between. This CDR3 is built from 13 residues. Germline values: CDR1 SGHTA, CDR2 FQGNSA.

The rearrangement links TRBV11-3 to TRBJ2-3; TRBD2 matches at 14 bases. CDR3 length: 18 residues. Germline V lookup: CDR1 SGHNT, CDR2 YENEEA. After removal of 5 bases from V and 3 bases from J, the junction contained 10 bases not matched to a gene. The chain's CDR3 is CASSRGTSGGRGTDTQYF. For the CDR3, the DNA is TGTGCCAGCAGCCGCGGGACTAGCGGGGGAAGGGGGACAGATACGCAGTATTTT.

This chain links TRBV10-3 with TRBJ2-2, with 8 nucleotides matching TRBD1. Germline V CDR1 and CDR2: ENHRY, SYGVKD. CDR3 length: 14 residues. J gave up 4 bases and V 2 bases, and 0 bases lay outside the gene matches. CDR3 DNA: TGTGCCATCAGTGAGGGACAGGGCACCGGGGAGCTGTTTTTT. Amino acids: CAISEGQGTGELFF.

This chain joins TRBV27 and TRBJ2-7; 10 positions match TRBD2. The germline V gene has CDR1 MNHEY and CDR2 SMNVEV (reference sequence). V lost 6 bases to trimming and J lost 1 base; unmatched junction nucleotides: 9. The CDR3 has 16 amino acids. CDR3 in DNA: TGTGCCAGCAGGCCCCTAGCGGGAGTGACTTCCTACGAGCAGTACTTC. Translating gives CASRPLAGVTSYEQYF.

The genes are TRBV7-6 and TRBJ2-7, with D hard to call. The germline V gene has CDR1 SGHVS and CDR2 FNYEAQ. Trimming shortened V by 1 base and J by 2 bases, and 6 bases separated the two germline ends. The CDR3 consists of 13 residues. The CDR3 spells CASSLDPAYEQYF. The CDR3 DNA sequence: TGTGCCAGCAGCTTAGACCCGGCCTACGAGCAGTACTTC.

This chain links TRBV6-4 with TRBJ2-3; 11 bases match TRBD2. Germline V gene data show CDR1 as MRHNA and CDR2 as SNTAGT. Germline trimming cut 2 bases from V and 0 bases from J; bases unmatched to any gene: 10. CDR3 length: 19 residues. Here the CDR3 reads CASSDLRTSGCTSTDTQYF. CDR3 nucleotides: TGTGCCAGCAGTGACCTGCGGACTAGCGGGTGCACTAGCACAGATACGCAGTATTTT.

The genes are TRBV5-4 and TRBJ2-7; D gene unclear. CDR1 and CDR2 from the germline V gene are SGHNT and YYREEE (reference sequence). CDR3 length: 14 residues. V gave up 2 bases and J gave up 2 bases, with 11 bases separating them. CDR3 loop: CASSFRGSTYEQYF. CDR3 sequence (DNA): TGTGCCAGCAGCTTTCGCGGTTCGACCTACGAGCAGTACTTC.

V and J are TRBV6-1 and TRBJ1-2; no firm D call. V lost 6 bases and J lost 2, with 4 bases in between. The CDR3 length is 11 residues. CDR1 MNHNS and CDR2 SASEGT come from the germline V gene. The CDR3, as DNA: TGTGCCAGCAGAGAAAACTATGGCTACACCTTC. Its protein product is CASRENYGYTF.

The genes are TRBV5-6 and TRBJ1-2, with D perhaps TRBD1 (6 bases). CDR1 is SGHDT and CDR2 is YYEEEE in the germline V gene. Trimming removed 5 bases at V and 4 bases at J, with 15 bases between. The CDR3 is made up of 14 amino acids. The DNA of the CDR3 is TGTGCCAGCAGTAGACAGGTTCACTTCTATGGCTACACCTTC. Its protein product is CASSRQVHFYGYTF.

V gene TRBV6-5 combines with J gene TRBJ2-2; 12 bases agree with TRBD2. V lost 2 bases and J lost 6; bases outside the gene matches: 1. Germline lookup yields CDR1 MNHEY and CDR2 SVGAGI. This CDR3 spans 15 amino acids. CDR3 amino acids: CASSYLAGGPGELFF. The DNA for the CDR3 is TGTGCCAGCAGTTACCTAGCGGGGGGGCCCGGGGAGCTGTTTTTT.

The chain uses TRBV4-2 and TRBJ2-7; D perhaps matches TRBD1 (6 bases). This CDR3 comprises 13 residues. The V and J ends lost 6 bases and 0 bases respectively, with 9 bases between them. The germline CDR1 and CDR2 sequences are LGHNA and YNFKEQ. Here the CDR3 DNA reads TGTGCCAGCAGTCACAGGGACTCCTACGAGCAGTACTTC. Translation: CASSHRDSYEQYF.

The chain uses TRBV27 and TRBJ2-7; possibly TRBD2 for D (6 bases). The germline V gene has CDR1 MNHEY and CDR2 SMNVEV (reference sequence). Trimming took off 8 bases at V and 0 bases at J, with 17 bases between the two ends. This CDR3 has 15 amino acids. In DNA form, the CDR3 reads TGTGCCAGCTGGGGGGTTTCTGACAGCTCCTACGAGCAGTACTTC. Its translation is CASWGVSDSSYEQYF.

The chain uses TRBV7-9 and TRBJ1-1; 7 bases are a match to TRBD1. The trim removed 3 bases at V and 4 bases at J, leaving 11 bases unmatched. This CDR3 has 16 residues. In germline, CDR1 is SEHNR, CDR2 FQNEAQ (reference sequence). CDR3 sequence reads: CASSLNPGQIITEAFF. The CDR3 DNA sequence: TGTGCCAGCAGCTTGAATCCGGGACAGATCATCACTGAAGCTTTCTTT.

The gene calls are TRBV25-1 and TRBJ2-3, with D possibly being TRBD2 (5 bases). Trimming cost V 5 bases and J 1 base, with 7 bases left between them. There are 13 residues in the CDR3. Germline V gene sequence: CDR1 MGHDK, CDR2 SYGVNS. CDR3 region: CASSPGGTDTQYF. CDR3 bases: TGTGCCAGCAGTCCCGGGGGCACAGATACGCAGTATTTT.

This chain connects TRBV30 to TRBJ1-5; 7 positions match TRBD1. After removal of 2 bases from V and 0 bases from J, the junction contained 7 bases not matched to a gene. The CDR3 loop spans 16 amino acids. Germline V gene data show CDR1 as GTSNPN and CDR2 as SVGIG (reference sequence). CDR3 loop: CAWSPTGADSNQPQHF. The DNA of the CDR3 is TGTGCCTGGAGTCCCACAGGGGCGGATAGCAATCAGCCCCAGCATTTT.

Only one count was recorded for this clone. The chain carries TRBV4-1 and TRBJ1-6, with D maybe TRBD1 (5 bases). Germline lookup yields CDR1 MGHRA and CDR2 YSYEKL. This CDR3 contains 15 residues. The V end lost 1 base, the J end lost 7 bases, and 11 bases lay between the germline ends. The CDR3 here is CASSQAGTRNSPLHF. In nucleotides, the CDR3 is TGCGCCAGCAGCCAAGCCGGGACGCGGAATTCACCCCTCCACTTT.

CDR3 bases: TGTGCCAGCAGCTTATGGGACAGTGGGCCCGCTTTCTTT. Translating gives CASSLWDSGPAFF. V usage is TRBV7-9 and J usage is TRBJ1-1; 7 bases line up with TRBD1. The CDR3 spans 13 residues. J was trimmed by 11 bases and V by 2 bases; bases with no gene match: 8. CDR1 SEHNR and CDR2 FQNEAQ come from the germline V gene (reference sequence).

For the CDR3, the DNA is TGTGCCAGCAGCCAAGCACCTGGGGGGGGAATGGTCTATGGCTACACCTTC. The encoded protein is CASSQAPGGGMVYGYTF. The chain joins TRBV4-2 to TRBJ1-2, with a tentative D call TRBD1 (5 bases). The germline V gene has CDR1 LGHNA and CDR2 YNFKEQ. V gave up 1 base and J gave up 4 bases, with 19 bases separating them. The CDR3 has 17 amino acids.

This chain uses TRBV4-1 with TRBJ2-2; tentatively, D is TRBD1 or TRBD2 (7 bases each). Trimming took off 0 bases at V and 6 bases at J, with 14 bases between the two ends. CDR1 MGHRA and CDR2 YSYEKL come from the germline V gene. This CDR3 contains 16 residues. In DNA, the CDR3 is TGCGCCAGCAGCCAAGAACAGGGGAGGGTCGCCGGGGAGCTGTTTTTT. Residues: CASSQEQGRVAGELFF.

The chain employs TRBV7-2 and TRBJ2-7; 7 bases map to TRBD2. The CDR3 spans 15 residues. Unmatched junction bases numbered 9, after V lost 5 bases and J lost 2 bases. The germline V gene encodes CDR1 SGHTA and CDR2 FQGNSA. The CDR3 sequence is CASSPRDYGPYEQYF. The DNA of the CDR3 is TGTGCCAGCAGCCCCCGGGACTATGGGCCCTACGAGCAGTACTTC. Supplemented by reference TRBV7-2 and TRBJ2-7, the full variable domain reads GAGVSQSPSNKVTEKGKDVELRCDPISGHTALYWYRQSLGQGLEFLIYFQGNSAPDKSGLPSDRFSAERTGGSVSTLTIQRTQQEDSAVYLCASSPRDYGPYEQYFGPGTRLTVT.

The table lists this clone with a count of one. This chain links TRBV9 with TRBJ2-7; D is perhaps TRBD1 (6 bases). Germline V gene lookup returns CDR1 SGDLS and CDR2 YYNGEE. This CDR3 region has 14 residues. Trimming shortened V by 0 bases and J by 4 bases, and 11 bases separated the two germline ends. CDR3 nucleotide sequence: TGTGCCAGCAGCGTAGATGGGGGCGGTTACGAGCAGTACTTC. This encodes CASSVDGGGYEQYF.

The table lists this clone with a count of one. The CDR3 nucleotides read TGCGCCAGCAGTTTAGCAGGGGACTGTGGCTACACCTTC. Translated, it gives CASSLAGDCGYTF. The chain uses TRBV23-1 and TRBJ1-2; TRBD1 might be the D (6 bases). TRBV23-1 is filed as an ORF, its function uncertain. V was cut by 5 bases and J by 7 bases, with 14 bases left in between. This CDR3 region has 13 residues.

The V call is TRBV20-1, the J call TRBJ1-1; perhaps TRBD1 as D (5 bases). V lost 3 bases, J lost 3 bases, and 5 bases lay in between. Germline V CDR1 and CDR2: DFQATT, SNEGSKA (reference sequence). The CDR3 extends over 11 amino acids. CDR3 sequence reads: CSARGDTEAFF. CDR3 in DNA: TGCAGTGCTAGGGGGGACACTGAAGCTTTCTTT.

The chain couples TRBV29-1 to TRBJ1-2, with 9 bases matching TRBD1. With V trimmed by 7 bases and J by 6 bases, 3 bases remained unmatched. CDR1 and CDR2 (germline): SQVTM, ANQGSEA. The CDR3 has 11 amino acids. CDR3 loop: CSGWDRDGYTF. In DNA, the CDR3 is TGCAGCGGATGGGACAGGGATGGCTACACCTTC.

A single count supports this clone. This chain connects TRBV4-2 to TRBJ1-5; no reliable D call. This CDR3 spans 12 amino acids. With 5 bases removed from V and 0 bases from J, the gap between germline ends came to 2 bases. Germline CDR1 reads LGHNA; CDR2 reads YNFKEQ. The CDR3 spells CASSDSNQPQHF. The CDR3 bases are TGTGCCAGCAGCGATAGCAATCAGCCCCAGCATTTT.

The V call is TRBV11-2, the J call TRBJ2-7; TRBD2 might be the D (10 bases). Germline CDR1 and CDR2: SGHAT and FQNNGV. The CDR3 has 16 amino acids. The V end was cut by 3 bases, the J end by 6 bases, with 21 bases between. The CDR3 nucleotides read TGTGCCAGCAGCTTCCAGACAGGGGGACTAGCGAGCGAGCAGTACTTC. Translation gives CASSFQTGGLASEQYF. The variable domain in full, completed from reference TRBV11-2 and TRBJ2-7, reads EAGVAQSPRYKIIEKRQSVAFWCNPISGHATLYWYQQILGQGPKLLIQFQNNGVVDDSQLPKDRFSAERLKGVDSTLKIQPAKLEDSAVYLCASSFQTGGLASEQYFGPGTRLTVT.

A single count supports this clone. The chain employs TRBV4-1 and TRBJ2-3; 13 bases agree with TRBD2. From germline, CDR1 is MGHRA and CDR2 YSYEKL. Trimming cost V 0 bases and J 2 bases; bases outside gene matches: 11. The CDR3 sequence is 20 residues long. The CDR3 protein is CASSQEPSSGTSGVTDTQYF. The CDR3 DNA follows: TGCGCCAGCAGCCAAGAGCCGTCCTCCGGGACTAGCGGGGTCACAGATACGCAGTATTTT.

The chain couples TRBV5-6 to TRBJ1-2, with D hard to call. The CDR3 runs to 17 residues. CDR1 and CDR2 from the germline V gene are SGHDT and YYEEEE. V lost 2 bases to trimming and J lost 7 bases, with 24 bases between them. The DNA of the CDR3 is TGTGCCAGCAGCTTTTTGGTAGGTGACGGCTTACTGGGTGGCTACACCTTC. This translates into CASSFLVGDGLLGGYTF.

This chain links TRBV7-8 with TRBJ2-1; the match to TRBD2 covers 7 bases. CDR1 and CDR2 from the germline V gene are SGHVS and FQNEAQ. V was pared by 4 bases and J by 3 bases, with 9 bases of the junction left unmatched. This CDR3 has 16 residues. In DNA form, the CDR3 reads TGTGCCAGCAGCTCCGATAGGGGAGGGGACTACAATGAGCAGTTCTTC. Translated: CASSSDRGGDYNEQFF.